Below, 32 T cell receptor beta chains from the same sample are listed, as sequenced in a study of blood T cell repertoires in COVID-19. Assay used: immunoSEQ multiplex PCR; TCRdb lists only in-frame clones, some missing. This sample carries over 250,000 clones, around nine tenths of them seen once, and the ten largest clones take roughly 1.8%. The sample taken for sequencing was PBMCs or T cells enriched from blood (not recorded which). Receptors originate from a woman in her fifties or sixties who had recovered from COVID-19.

V usage is TRBV5-1 and J usage is TRBJ2-5, with TRBD2 matching over 9 bases. Germline loops: CDR1 SGHRS, CDR2 YFSETQ. V trimming: 4 bases; J trimming: 5 bases; junction bases outside the gene matches: 12. The CDR3 loop spans 16 amino acids. CDR3 residues: CASSLVGTSLAETQYF. As DNA, the CDR3 is TGCGCCAGCAGCCTGGTTGGGACTAGCTTGGCGGAGACCCAGTACTTC.

The chain combines TRBV5-1 with TRBJ2-5; D is possibly TRBD2 (8 bases). CDR3 size: 16 residues. V lost 4 bases and J 1 base, leaving 17 bases between the germline ends. Looked up from germline, CDR1 is SGHRS and CDR2 is YFSETQ. CDR3 residues: CASSPGLAGGQETQYF. The CDR3 DNA is TGCGCCAGCAGCCCTGGACTAGCAGGGGGCCAAGAGACCCAGTACTTC.

Only one count was recorded for this clone. This rearrangement joins TRBV5-1 to TRBJ2-3; 9 nucleotides align to TRBD2. There are 18 residues in the CDR3. Germline lookup yields CDR1 SGHRS and CDR2 YFSETQ. With 0 bases clipped from V and 0 bases from J, the junction kept 8 bases outside the gene matches. CDR3 sequence reads: CASSLETSGFWSTDTQYF. Written as DNA, the CDR3 is TGCGCCAGCAGCTTGGAGACTAGCGGTTTCTGGAGCACAGATACGCAGTATTTT.

The V call is TRBV7-3, the J call TRBJ2-4, with TRBD2 matching 9 bases. Trimming cost V 1 base and J 0 bases; bases outside gene matches: 4. The CDR3 spans 17 residues. The germline CDR1 and CDR2 sequences are SGHTA and FQGTGA. As DNA, the CDR3 is TGTGCCAGCAGCTTAAATAGCGGGGGACTAGCCAAAAACATTCAGTACTTC. Translation: CASSLNSGGLAKNIQYF.

This chain joins TRBV28 and TRBJ1-2, with D uncertain. Between the trimmed V and J ends, which lost 7 bases and 3 bases, there was a span of 15 bases. CDR1 and CDR2 (germline): MDHEN, SYDVKM. This CDR3 region has 14 residues. As DNA, the CDR3 is TGTGCCAGCACCGCAGCGTCACGGCACTATGGCTACACCTTC. This gives the protein CASTAASRHYGYTF.

The chain recombines TRBV2 with TRBJ2-2, with 9 bases matching TRBD2. The CDR3 loop spans 16 amino acids. Germline V gene lookup returns CDR1 SNHLY and CDR2 FYNNEI. V was clipped by 10 bases and J by 3 bases; unmatched bases: 12. The CDR3 spells CAILAGNVGYTGELFF. As DNA, the CDR3 is TGTGCCATCCTAGCGGGAAACGTGGGGTACACCGGGGAGCTGTTTTTT. The full variable domain, its missing parts supplied by reference TRBV2 and TRBJ2-2, is EPEVTQTPSHQVTQMGQEVILRCVPISNHLYFYWYRQILGQKVEFLVSFYNNEISEKSEIFDDQFSVERPDGSNFTLKIRSTKLEDSAMYFCAILAGNVGYTGELFFGEGSRLTVL.

V gene TRBV6-1 combines with J gene TRBJ1-2; 9 bases are a match to TRBD1. The CDR3 runs to 14 residues. Germline V gene data show CDR1 as MNHNS and CDR2 as SASEGT. V was clipped by 0 bases and J by 5 bases; unmatched bases: 1. The CDR3 DNA sequence: TGTGCCAGCAGTGAAGCTGGACAGGGGTATGGCTACACCTTC. Amino acids: CASSEAGQGYGYTF.

This chain joins TRBV7-9 and TRBJ2-5; 7 nucleotides line up with TRBD2. This CDR3 spans 14 amino acids. V lost 4 bases, J lost 2 bases, and 4 bases stayed unmatched. Germline-derived CDR1 and CDR2 are SEHNR and FQNEAQ (reference sequence). The CDR3 reads CASSWGGLQETQYF. The DNA for the CDR3 is TGTGCCAGCAGCTGGGGGGGACTTCAAGAGACCCAGTACTTC.

This clone was picked up one time. The chain couples TRBV5-1 to TRBJ1-5; D is unresolved. This CDR3 is built from 14 residues. V gave up 4 bases and J gave up 5 bases, with 13 bases separating them. Germline V CDR1 and CDR2: SGHRS, YFSETQ. For the CDR3, the DNA is TGCGCCAGCAGCCCCGATGGGGAGGATCAGCCCCAGCATTTT. This codes for CASSPDGEDQPQHF.

This rearrangement joins TRBV5-1 to TRBJ1-4; 8 bases line up with TRBD1. Germline V gene data show CDR1 as SGHRS and CDR2 as YFSETQ. The V and J ends lost 3 bases and 0 bases, in that order; junction bases with no gene match: 1. This CDR3 contains 15 residues. CDR3: CASSSDRATNEKLFF. For the CDR3, the DNA is TGCGCCAGCAGCTCGGACAGGGCAACTAATGAAAAACTGTTTTTT.

V and J are TRBV7-9 and TRBJ1-3, with D uncertain. Germline CDR1 reads SEHNR; CDR2 reads FQNEAQ (reference sequence). This CDR3 contains 13 residues. V dropped 10 bases and J dropped 1 base, with 11 bases sitting between them. CDR3 protein: CATDPRSGNTIYF. DNA for the CDR3: TGTGCCACCGATCCGAGGTCTGGAAACACCATATATTTT.

This chain joins TRBV5-1 and TRBJ2-7; TRBD2 is a possible D gene (6 bases). CDR3 length: 17 residues. V dropped 4 bases and J dropped 3 bases, with 23 bases sitting between them. From germline, CDR1 is SGHRS and CDR2 YFSETQ. The CDR3 protein is CASSPTPPGLRFYEQYF. CDR3 nucleotides: TGCGCCAGCAGCCCCACGCCTCCGGGACTTAGATTCTACGAGCAGTACTTC.

The rearrangement links TRBV27 to TRBJ2-1, with D possibly matching TRBD2 (7 bases). Per the germline V gene, CDR1 is MNHEY and CDR2 is SMNVEV (reference sequence). V was trimmed by 6 bases and J by 4 bases, leaving 19 bases between them. CDR3 length: 16 residues. The CDR3 nucleotides are TGTGCCAGCAGAAACCCCCCCCGGGGGGCTTACAATGAGCAGTTCTTC. Encoded protein: CASRNPPRGAYNEQFF.

The count of this clone is one. The rearrangement uses TRBV12-3 or TRBV12-4 and TRBJ1-2, with D possibly being TRBD1 (5 bases). The V end was cut by 3 bases, the J end by 4 bases, with 9 bases between. The CDR3 extends over 13 amino acids. The chain's CDR3 is CASSFLGPYGYTF. In nucleotides, the CDR3 is TGTGCCAGCAGTTTTCTGGGGCCCTATGGCTACACCTTC.

This chain joins TRBV7-2 and TRBJ1-5; possible D gene TRBD1, 6 bases. The germline CDR1 and CDR2 sequences are SGHTA and FQGNSA. Trimming took off 5 bases at V and 7 bases at J, with 15 bases between the two ends. The CDR3 runs 14 residues. The CDR3: CASSPQGVVQPQHF. For the CDR3, the DNA is TGTGCCAGCAGCCCACAGGGCGTTGTCCAGCCCCAGCATTTT. Together with reference TRBV7-2 and TRBJ1-5, the CDR3 gives the full variable domain: GAGVSQSPSNKVTEKGKDVELRCDPISGHTALYWYRQSLGQGLEFLIYFQGNSAPDKSGLPSDRFSAERTGGSVSTLTIQRTQQEDSAVYLCASSPQGVVQPQHFGDGTRLSIL.

This chain uses TRBV5-1 with TRBJ1-2; 7 nucleotides agree with TRBD1. The trim removed 3 bases at V and 2 bases at J, leaving 13 bases unmatched. CDR1 is SGHRS and CDR2 is YFSETQ in the germline V gene. This CDR3 comprises 17 residues. The CDR3 nucleotides are TGCGCCAGCAGCTACTTCGCGCCCGGGGACAGAAACTATGGCTACACCTTC. It is translated as CASSYFAPGDRNYGYTF.

The rearrangement links TRBV3-1 (or the pseudogene TRBV3-2) to TRBJ1-2; a weak D match, TRBD1 (5 bases). The CDR3 consists of 15 residues. The V gene lost 0 bases and the J gene lost 5 bases, with 13 bases spanning the gap. The germline V gene has CDR1 LGHDT and CDR2 YNNKEL (reference sequence). CDR3 nucleotides: TGTGCCAGCAGCCAAGATCTAAGACAGAATTATGGCTACACCTTC. Its translation is CASSQDLRQNYGYTF.

V is TRBV27 and J is TRBJ2-2; D gene unclear. The germline V gene has CDR1 MNHEY and CDR2 SMNVEV (reference sequence). This CDR3 contains 14 residues. V dropped 9 bases and J dropped 2 bases, with 13 bases sitting between them. In nucleotides, the CDR3 is TGTGCCAGTAGATTTGGGCGAAACACCGGGGAGCTGTTTTTT. Its protein product is CASRFGRNTGELFF.

The V call is TRBV12-3 or TRBV12-4, the J call TRBJ2-1; D uncertain. Trimming took off 4 bases at V and 0 bases at J, with 4 bases between the two ends. The CDR3 consists of 13 residues. The CDR3 sequence: CASSYGSYNEQFF. In nucleotides, the CDR3 is TGTGCCAGCAGTTACGGCTCCTACAATGAGCAGTTCTTC.

The V and J genes are TRBV9 and TRBJ2-5, with 7 nucleotides matching TRBD1. Trimming took 3 bases from V and 2 from J; bases not matched to a gene: 1. The CDR3 contains 13 residues. Germline V gene sequence: CDR1 SGDLS, CDR2 YYNGEE. The CDR3 coding sequence is TGTGCCAGCAGCGCGGGACAGCAAGAGACCCAGTACTTC. It translates to CASSAGQQETQYF.

The rearrangement links TRBV11-3 to TRBJ1-3; no firm D call. Trimming took 0 bases from V and 2 from J, leaving 8 bases between them. The CDR3 consists of 15 residues. The germline gives CDR1 SGHNT, CDR2 YENEEA. CDR3 region: CASSLDPSTGNTIYF. The CDR3 DNA reads TGTGCCAGCAGCTTAGATCCAAGCACTGGAAACACCATATATTTT.

A single count supports this clone. The CDR3 nucleotides read TGCGCCAGCACCCTCACTCCCTCAGAGACCCAGTACTTC. It is translated as CASTLTPSETQYF. The V gene is TRBV5-1, the J gene TRBJ2-5; D call uncertain. The germline V and J ends were trimmed by 6 bases and 4 bases, with 13 bases remaining between them. There are 13 residues in the CDR3. Germline assignment: CDR1 SGHRS and CDR2 YFSETQ.

The chain has TRBV2 and TRBJ1-3; no definite D call. The CDR3 sequence is 15 residues long. V lost 7 bases and J 0 bases, leaving 13 bases between the germline ends. The germline V gene has CDR1 SNHLY and CDR2 FYNNEI. CDR3 nucleotides: TGTGCCAGCATCGGCGAGGGCCTCTCTGGAAACACCATATATTTT. Protein sequence: CASIGEGLSGNTIYF.

The chain couples TRBV7-9 to TRBJ1-1; D remains unclear. Germline V gene sequence: CDR1 SEHNR, CDR2 FQNEAQ (reference sequence). The V gene lost 5 bases and the J gene lost 5 bases, with 6 bases spanning the gap. This CDR3 contains 11 residues. The CDR3 DNA sequence: TGTGCCAGCAGCAGAGGAACTGAAGCTTTCTTT. This codes for CASSRGTEAFF.

The chain recombines TRBV19 with TRBJ1-4; perhaps TRBD1 as D (5 bases). V was cut by 7 bases and J by 6 bases, with 18 bases left in between. The CDR3 is 15 residues long. CDR1 and CDR2 (germline): LNHDA, SQIVND (reference sequence). The CDR3 spells CASTDRRGGDEKLFF. Here the CDR3 DNA reads TGTGCCAGTACCGATCGACGGGGGGGTGATGAAAAACTGTTTTTT. Variable domain in full (rest from reference TRBV19 and TRBJ1-4): DGGITQSPKYLFRKEGQNVTLSCEQNLNHDAMYWYRQDPGQGLRLIYYSQIVNDFQKGDIAEGYSVSREKKESFPLTVTSAQKNPTAFYLCASTDRRGGDEKLFFGSGTQLSVL.

V usage is TRBV5-1 and J usage is TRBJ1-5; 9 nucleotides match TRBD1. The length of the CDR3 is 13 residues. Germline-derived CDR1 and CDR2 are SGHRS and YFSETQ. With 0 bases clipped from V and 11 bases from J, the junction kept 3 bases outside the gene matches. The CDR3 reads CASSLGQGEAQHF. CDR3 coding DNA: TGCGCCAGCAGCTTGGGACAGGGGGAAGCCCAGCATTTT.

V gene TRBV10-3 combines with J gene TRBJ2-7, with TRBD1 matching over 9 bases. The ends lost 6 bases at V and 6 bases at J; junction bases unmatched: 9. The CDR3 is 14 residues long. CDR1 is ENHRY, CDR2 SYGVKD, per germline. The CDR3 coding sequence is TGTGCCATCAGGGGATCGGGACAGGGTTCCGAGCAGTACTTC. This codes for CAIRGSGQGSEQYF.

The rearrangement joins TRBV27 to TRBJ2-2, with a weak D call TRBD2 (6 bases). Germline V lookup: CDR1 MNHEY, CDR2 SMNVEV (reference sequence). The CDR3 consists of 16 residues. V was clipped by 2 bases and J by 2 bases, with 12 bases between them. This CDR3 reads CASSLSLAVNTGELFF. CDR3 nucleotides: TGTGCCAGCAGTTTAAGTTTAGCGGTTAACACCGGGGAGCTGTTTTTT.

The rearrangement uses TRBV3-1 (or the pseudogene TRBV3-2) and TRBJ1-1; no definite D call. CDR3 length equals 14 residues. CDR1 and CDR2 (germline): LGHDT, YNNKEL (reference sequence). The V gene lost 2 bases and the J gene lost 0 bases, with 7 bases spanning the gap. CDR3 coding DNA: TGTGCCAGCAGCCAAAGACACTTGAACACTGAAGCTTTCTTT. Its protein is CASSQRHLNTEAFF.

This chain uses TRBV7-2 with TRBJ2-7, with 13 bases fitting TRBD2. The CDR3 contains 15 residues. CDR1 SGHTA and CDR2 FQGNSA come from the germline V gene. Trimming took 6 bases from V and 3 from J; bases not matched to a gene: 5. Written as DNA, the CDR3 is TGTGCCAGCAGAGGGGGACTAGCGGGAAGCTACGAGCAGTACTTC. This codes for CASRGGLAGSYEQYF.

J is TRBJ1-1 and V is TRBV6-1, with 8 bases lining up with TRBD1. CDR1 and CDR2 (germline): MNHNS, SASEGT. Trimming at V came to 3 bases and at J to 1 base, leaving 4 bases not matched to a gene. This CDR3 is 15 amino acids long. The CDR3 bases are TGTGCCAGCAGTGATTATGGACAGGGGAACACTGAAGCTTTCTTT. It specifies CASSDYGQGNTEAFF.

The chain couples TRBV5-1 to TRBJ1-1, with D maybe TRBD1 (5 bases). Deletions cut 4 bases from V and 4 bases from J, with 14 bases between. The CDR3 loop spans 14 amino acids. CDR1 and CDR2 from the germline V gene are SGHRS and YFSETQ. The CDR3 region is CASSGGMSGTEAFF. DNA for the CDR3: TGCGCCAGCAGCGGGGGGATGAGTGGCACTGAAGCTTTCTTT.